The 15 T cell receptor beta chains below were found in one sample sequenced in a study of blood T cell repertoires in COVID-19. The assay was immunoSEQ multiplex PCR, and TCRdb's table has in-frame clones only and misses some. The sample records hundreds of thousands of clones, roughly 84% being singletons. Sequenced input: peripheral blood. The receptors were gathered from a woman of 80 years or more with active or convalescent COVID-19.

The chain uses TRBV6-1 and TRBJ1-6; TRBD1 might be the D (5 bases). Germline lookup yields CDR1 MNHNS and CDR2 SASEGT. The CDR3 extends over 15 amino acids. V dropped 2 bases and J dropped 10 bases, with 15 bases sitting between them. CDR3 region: CASSEIQGPRSPLHF. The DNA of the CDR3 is TGTGCCAGCAGTGAAATCCAGGGCCCCCGGTCACCCCTCCACTTT.

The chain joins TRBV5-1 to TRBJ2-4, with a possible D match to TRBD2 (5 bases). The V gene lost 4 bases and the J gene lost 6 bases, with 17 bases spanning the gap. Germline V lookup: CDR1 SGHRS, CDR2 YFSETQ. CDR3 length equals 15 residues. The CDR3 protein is CASSGRDSGGNIQYF. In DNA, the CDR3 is TGCGCCAGCAGCGGACGGGATTCGGGTGGAAACATTCAGTACTTC.

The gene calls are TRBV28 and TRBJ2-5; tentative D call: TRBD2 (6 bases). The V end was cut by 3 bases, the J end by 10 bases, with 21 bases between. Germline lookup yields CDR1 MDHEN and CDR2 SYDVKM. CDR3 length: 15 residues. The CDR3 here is CASSLSHQRVDVQYF. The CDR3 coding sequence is TGTGCCAGCAGTTTGTCCCACCAGCGGGTAGATGTCCAGTACTTC.

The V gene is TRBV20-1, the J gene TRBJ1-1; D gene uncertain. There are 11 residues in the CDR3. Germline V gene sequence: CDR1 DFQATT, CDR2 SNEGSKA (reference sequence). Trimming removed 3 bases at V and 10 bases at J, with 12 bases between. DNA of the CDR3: TGCAGTGCTAGTTCGGGGTTGGGAGCTTTCTTT. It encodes CSASSGLGAFF.

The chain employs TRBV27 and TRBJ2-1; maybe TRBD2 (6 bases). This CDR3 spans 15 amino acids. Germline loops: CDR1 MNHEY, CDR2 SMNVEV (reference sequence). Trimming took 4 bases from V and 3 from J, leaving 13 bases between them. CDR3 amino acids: CASSSQTSIYNEQFF. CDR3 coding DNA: TGTGCCAGCAGTTCGCAGACTAGTATCTACAATGAGCAGTTCTTC.

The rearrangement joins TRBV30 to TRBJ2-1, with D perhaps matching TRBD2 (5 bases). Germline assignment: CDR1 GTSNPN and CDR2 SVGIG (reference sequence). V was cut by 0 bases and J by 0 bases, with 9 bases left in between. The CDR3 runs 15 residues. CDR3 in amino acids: CAWSVRSGSYNEQFF. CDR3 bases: TGTGCCTGGAGTGTACGAAGCGGCTCCTACAATGAGCAGTTCTTC.

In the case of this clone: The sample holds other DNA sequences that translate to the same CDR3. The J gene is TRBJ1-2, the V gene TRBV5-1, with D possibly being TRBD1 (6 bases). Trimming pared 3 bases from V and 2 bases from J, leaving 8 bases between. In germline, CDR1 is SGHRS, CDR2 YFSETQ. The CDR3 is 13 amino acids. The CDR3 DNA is TGCGCCAGCAGCTCCGGACAGAACTATGGCTACACCTTC. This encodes CASSSGQNYGYTF.

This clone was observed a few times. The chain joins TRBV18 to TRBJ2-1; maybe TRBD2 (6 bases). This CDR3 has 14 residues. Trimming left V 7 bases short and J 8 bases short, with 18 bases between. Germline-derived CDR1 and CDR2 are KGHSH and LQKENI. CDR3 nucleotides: TGTGCCAGCTACTCGGGCGGGGCTTTATATGAGCAGTTCTTC. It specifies CASYSGGALYEQFF.

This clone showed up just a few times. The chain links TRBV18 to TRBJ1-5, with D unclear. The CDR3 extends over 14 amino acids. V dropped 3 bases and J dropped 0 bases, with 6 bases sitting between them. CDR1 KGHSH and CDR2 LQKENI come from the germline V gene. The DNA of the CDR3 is TGTGCCAGCTCACCCGGGTATAGCAATCAGCCCCAGCATTTT. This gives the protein CASSPGYSNQPQHF.

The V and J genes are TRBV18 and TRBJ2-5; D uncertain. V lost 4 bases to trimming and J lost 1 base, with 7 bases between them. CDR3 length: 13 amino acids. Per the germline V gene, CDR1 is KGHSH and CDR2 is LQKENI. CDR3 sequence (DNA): TGTGCCAGCTCACTACGGTCCCAAGAGACCCAGTACTTC. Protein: CASSLRSQETQYF.

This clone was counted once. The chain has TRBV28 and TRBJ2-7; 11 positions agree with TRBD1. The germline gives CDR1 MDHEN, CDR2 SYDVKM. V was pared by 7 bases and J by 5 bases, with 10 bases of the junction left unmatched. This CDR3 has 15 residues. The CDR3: CASTSRTGGVHEQYF. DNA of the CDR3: TGTGCCAGCACCTCAAGGACAGGGGGCGTTCACGAGCAGTACTTC.

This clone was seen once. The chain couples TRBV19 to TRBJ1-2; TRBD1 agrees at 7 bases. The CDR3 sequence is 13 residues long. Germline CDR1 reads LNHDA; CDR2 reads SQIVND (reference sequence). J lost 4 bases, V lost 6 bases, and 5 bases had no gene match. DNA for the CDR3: TGTGCCAGTAGCTCGGGACAGATCTATGGCTACACCTTC. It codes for CASSSGQIYGYTF. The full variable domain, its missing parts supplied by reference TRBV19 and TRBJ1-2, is DGGITQSPKYLFRKEGQNVTLSCEQNLNHDAMYWYRQDPGQGLRLIYYSQIVNDFQKGDIAEGYSVSREKKESFPLTVTSAQKNPTAFYLCASSSGQIYGYTFGSGTRLTVV.

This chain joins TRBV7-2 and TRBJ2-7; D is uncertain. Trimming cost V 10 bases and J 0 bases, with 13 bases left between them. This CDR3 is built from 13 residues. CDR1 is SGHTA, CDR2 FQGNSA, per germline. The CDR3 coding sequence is TGTGCCACTAAAGAGACTTTCTCCTACGAGCAGTACTTC. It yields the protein CATKETFSYEQYF.

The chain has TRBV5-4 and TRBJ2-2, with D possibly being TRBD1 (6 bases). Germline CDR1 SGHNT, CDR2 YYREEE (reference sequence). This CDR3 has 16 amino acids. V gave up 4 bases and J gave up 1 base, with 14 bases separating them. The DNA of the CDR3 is TGTGCCAGCAGCCTCGTTCAGGGGCGGAACACCGGGGAGCTGTTTTTT. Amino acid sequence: CASSLVQGRNTGELFF.

The CDR3 coding sequence is TGTGCCACCAGCAGAGATGGTGGCAGGGGTACAGATACGCAGTATTTT. Amino acids: CATSRDGGRGTDTQYF. The chain employs TRBV15 and TRBJ2-3, with D possibly being TRBD1 (6 bases). The ends were cut back, 0 bases at V and 3 bases at J, with 13 bases in the middle. The CDR3 loop spans 16 amino acids. The germline V gene has CDR1 LNHNV and CDR2 YYDKDF (reference sequence). The full variable domain, rest sourced from reference TRBV15 and TRBJ2-3, is DAMVIQNPRYQVTQFGKPVTLSCSQTLNHNVMYWYQQKSSQAPKLLFHYYDKDFNNEADTPDNFQSRRPNTSFCFLDIRSPGLGDTAMYLCATSRDGGRGTDTQYFGPGTRLTVL.